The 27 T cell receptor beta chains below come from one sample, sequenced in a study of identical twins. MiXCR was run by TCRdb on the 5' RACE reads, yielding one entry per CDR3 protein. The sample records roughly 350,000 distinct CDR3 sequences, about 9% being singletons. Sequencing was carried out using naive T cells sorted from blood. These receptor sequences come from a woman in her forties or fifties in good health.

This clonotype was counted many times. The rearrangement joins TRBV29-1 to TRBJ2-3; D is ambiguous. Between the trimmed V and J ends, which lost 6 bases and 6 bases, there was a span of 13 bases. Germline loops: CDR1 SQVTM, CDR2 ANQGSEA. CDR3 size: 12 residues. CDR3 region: CSVQVHIDTQYF. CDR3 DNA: TGCAGCGTGCAGGTTCACATCGATACGCAGTATTTT.

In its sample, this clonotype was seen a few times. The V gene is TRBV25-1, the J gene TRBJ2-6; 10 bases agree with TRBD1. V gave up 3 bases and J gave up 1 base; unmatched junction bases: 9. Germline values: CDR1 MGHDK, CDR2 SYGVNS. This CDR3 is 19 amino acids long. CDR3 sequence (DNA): TGTGCCAGCAGTGATGGGGACAGGGGAACTCTATCTGGGGCCAACGTCCTGACTTTC. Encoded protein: CASSDGDRGTLSGANVLTF.

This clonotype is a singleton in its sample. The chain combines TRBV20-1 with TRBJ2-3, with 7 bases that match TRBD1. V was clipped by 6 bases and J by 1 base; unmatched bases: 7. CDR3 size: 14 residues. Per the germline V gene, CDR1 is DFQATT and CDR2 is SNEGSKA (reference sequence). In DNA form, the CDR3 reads TGCAGTGCGAGAAGACAGGGCGGCACAGATACGCAGTATTTT. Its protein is CSARRQGGTDTQYF.

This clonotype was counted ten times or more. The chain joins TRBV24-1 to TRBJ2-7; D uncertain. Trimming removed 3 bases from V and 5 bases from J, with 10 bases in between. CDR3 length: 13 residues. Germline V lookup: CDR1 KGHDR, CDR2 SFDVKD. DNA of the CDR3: TGTGCCACCAGTGATCCGACTGTGGACGAGCAGTACTTC. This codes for CATSDPTVDEQYF.

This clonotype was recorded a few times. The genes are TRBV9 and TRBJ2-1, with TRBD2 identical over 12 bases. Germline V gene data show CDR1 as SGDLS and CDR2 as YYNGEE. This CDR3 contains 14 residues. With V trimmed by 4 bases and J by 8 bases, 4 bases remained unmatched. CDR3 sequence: CASSRTSGNDEQFF. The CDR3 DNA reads TGTGCCAGCAGCAGGACTAGCGGGAACGATGAGCAGTTCTTC.

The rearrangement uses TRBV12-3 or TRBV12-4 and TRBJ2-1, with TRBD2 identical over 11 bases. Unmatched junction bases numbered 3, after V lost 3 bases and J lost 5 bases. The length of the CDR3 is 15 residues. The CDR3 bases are TGTGCCAGCAGTTTCACTAGCGGGAGCAACAATGAGCAGTTCTTC. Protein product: CASSFTSGSNNEQFF.

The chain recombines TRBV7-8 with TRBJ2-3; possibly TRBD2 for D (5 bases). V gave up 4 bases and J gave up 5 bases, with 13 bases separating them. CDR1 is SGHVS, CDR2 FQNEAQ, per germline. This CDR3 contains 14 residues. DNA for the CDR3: TGTGCCAGCAGCTCTCGAGGGCCGGGAGATACGCAGTATTTT. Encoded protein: CASSSRGPGDTQYF.

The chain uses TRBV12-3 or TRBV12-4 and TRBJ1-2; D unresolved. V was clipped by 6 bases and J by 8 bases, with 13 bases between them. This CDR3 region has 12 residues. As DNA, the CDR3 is TGTGCCAGCAGCGCCCGGGAGGCAGGCTACACCTTC. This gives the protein CASSAREAGYTF.

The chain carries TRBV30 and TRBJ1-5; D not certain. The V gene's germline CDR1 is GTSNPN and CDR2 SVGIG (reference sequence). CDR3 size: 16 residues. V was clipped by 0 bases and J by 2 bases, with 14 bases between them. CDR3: CAWSVRERLGNQPQHF. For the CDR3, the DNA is TGTGCCTGGAGTGTACGCGAACGCCTCGGCAATCAGCCCCAGCATTTT.

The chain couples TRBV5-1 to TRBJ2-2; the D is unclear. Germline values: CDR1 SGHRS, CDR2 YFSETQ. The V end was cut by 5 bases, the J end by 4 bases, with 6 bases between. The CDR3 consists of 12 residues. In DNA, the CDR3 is TGCGCCAGCAGGAGAGTCACCGGGGAGCTGTTTTTT. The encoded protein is CASRRVTGELFF.

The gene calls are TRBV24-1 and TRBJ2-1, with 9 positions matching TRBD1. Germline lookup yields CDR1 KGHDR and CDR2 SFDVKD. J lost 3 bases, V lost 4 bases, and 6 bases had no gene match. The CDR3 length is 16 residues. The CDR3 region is CATSDPTGGNYNEQFF. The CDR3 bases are TGTGCCACCAGTGACCCAACAGGGGGCAACTACAATGAGCAGTTCTTC.

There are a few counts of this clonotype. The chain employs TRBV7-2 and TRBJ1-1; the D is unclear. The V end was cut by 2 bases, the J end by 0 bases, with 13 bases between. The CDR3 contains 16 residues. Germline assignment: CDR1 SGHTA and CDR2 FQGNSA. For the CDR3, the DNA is TGTGCCAGCAGCTTAATAGGGATTCTGGTGAACACTGAAGCTTTCTTT. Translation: CASSLIGILVNTEAFF.

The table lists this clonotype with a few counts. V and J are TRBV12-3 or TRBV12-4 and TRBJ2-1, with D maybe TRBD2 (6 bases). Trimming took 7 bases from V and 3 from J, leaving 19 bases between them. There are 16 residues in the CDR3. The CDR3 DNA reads TGTGCCAGCACCGAGGGCCAGCGGGCCTACTACAATGAGCAGTTCTTC. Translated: CASTEGQRAYYNEQFF.

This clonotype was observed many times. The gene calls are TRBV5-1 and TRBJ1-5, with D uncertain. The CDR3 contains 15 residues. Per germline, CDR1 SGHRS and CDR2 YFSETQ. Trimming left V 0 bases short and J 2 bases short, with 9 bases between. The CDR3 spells CASSLEGIGNQPQHF. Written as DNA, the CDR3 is TGCGCCAGCAGCTTGGAAGGCATTGGCAATCAGCCCCAGCATTTT.

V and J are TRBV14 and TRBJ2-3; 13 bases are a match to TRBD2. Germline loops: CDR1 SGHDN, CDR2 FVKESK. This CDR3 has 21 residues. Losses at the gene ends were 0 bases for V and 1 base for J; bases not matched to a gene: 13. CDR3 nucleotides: TGTGCCAGCAGCCAAGAGCCCCGGACTAGCGGGAGCGGTGTGGGCACAGATACGCAGTATTTT. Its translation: CASSQEPRTSGSGVGTDTQYF.

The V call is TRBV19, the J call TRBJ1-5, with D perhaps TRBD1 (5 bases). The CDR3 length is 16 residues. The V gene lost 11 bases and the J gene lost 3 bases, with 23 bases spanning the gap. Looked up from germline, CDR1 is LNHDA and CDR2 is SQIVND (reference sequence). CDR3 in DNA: TGTGCCGTGGGGAGGGGCAGGGCCAGAGCCAATCAGCCCCAGCATTTT. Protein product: CAVGRGRARANQPQHF.

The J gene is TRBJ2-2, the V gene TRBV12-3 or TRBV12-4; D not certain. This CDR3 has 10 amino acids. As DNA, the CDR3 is TGTGCGTCCCGGGCCGGGGAGCTGTTTTTT. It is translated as CASRAGELFF.

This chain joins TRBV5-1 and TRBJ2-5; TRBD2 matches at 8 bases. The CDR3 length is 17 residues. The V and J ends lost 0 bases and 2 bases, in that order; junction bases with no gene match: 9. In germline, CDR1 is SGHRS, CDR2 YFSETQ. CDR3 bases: TGCGCCAGCAGCTTGGCATCTAGGATAGCGGGGCAAGAGACCCAGTACTTC. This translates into CASSLASRIAGQETQYF.

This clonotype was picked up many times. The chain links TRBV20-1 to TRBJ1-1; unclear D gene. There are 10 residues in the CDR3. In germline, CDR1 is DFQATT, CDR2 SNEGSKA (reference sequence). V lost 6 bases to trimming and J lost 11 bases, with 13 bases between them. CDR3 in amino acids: CSARRSRAFF. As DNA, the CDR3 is TGCAGTGCACGGCGCAGCCGGGCTTTCTTT.

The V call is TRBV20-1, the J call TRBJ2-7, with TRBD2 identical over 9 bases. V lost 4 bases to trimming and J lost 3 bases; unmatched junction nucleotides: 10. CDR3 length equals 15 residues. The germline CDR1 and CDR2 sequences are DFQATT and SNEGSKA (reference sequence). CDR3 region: CSATRGGGTLYEQYF. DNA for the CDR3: TGCAGTGCTACGCGGGGGGGGGGGACTCTCTACGAGCAGTACTTC.

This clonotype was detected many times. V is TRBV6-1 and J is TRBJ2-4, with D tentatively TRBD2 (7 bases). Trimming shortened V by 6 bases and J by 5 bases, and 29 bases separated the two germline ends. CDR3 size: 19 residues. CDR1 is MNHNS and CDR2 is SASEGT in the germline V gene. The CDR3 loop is CASSSAGFNPGEPQNIQYF. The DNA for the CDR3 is TGTGCCAGCAGCTCAGCGGGATTCAACCCAGGGGAACCTCAAAACATTCAGTACTTC.

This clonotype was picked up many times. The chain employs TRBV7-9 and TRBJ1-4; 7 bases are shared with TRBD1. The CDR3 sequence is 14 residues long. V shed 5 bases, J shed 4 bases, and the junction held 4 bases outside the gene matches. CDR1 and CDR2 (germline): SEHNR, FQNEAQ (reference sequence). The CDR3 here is CASSLGDSNEKLFF. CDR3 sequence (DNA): TGTGCCAGCAGCCTGGGGGACAGTAATGAAAAACTGTTTTTT.

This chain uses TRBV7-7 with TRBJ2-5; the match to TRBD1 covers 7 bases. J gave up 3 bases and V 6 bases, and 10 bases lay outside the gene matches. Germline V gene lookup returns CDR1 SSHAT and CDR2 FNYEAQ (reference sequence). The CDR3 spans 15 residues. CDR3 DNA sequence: TGTGCCAGCAGTCTTTCCGGGACAGTTAAAGAGACCCAGTACTTC. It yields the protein CASSLSGTVKETQYF.

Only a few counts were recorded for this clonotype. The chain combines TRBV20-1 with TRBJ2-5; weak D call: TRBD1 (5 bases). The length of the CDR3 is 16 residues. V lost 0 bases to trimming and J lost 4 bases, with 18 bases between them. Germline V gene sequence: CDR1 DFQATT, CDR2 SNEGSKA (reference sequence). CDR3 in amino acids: CSARDSGSGQGETQYF. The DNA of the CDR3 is TGCAGTGCTAGAGACTCTGGGTCAGGGCAAGGAGAGACCCAGTACTTC.

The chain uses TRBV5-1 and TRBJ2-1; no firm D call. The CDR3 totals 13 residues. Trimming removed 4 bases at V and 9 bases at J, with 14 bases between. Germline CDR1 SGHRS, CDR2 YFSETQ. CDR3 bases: TGCGCCAGCAGCCCAAGTATCCAGGTTGAGCAGTTCTTC. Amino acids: CASSPSIQVEQFF.

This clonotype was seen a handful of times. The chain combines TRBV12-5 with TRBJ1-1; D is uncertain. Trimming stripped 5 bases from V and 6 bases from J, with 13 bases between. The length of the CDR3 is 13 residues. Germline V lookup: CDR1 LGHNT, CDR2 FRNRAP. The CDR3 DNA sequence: TGTGCTAGTGGTACCCCCGGGATCGCTGAAGCTTTCTTT. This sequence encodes CASGTPGIAEAFF.

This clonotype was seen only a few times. Here the CDR3 DNA reads TGTGCCAGCAGTGAAGCCGGGTCTGGGGCCAACGTCCTGACTTTC. Its translation: CASSEAGSGANVLTF. The chain couples TRBV2 to TRBJ2-6; D is undetermined. This CDR3 contains 15 residues. From germline, CDR1 is SNHLY and CDR2 FYNNEI. Trimming left V 0 bases short and J 1 base short, with 4 bases between.